A selection of T cell receptor beta chains follows, all from one sample in a study of beta chain features in type 1 diabetes. The repertoire was sequenced with immunoSEQ multiplex PCR; TCRdb's copy has only in-frame clones and lacks some. The table lists some 250,000 clones, approximately 10% of them singletons. The sequencing input was naive CD4+ T cells from blood. The source is a man aged 25 to 40 with type 1 diabetes. The CDR3 runs from the conserved cysteine through the conserved F or W. A D gene is named only where the DNA matches it firmly. Clone size is not always given. Where it is, it says once, few, many or a class for expanded clones.

TRBJ2-5 15 TRBV2 TRBD2 few CASSEAGLAGETQYF TGTGCCAGCAGTGAAGCTGGACTAGCGGGCGAGACCCAGTACTTC
TRBJ2-1 14 TRBV11-1 TRBD2 . CASSSLARGNEQFF TGTGCCAGCAGCTCACTAGCGCGGGGCAATGAGCAGTTCTTC
TRBJ2-3 15 TRBV7-2 . . CASRPGNSMADTQYF TGTGCCAGCAGGCCCGGGAATTCAATGGCAGATACGCAGTATTTT
TRBJ2-7 15 TRBV25-1 TRBD2 . CASSELKRGGDEQYF TGTGCCAGCAGTGAACTTAAGCGGGGGGGAGACGAGCAGTACTTC
TRBJ2-1 14 TRBV12-5 TRBD2 . CASGQGLAGSEQFF TGTGCTAGTGGCCAGGGACTAGCGGGGTCTGAGCAGTTCTTC
TRBJ1-6 12 TRBV28 . . CASSLLGGEVHF TGTGCCAGCAGTTTATTGGGAGGGGAAGTCCACTTT
TRBJ1-5 13 TRBV7-2 . . CASSFISNQPQHF TGTGCCAGCAGCTTCATTAGCAATCAGCCCCAGCATTTT
TRBJ2-5 14 TRBV5-4 . . CASSSSWSQETQYF TGTGCCAGCAGCTCTAGTTGGAGCCAAGAGACCCAGTACTTC
TRBJ2-1 16 TRBV25-1 TRBD1 few CASSPQGQPRPNEQFF TGTGCCAGCAGTCCCCAGGGACAGCCCCGCCCCAATGAGCAGTTCTTC
TRBJ1-1 17 TRBV18 . . CASSPPEALSGDTEAFF TGTGCCAGCTCACCACCGGAGGCCCTAAGTGGGGACACTGAAGCTTTCTTT
TRBJ1-2 19 TRBV5-4 . . CASSLAGWGIRSNNYGYTF TGTGCCAGCAGCTTGGCCGGGTGGGGCATCAGGAGCAATAACTATGGCTACACCTTC
TRBJ2-2 16 TRBV6-1 . few CASSEQPVAGTGELFF TGTGCCAGCAGTGAACAACCGGTCGCCGGTACCGGGGAGCTGTTTTTT
TRBJ2-1 13 TRBV29-1 TRBD1 once CSVQGIPTNEQFF TGCAGCGTACAGGGGATCCCGACAAATGAGCAGTTCTTC
TRBJ2-3 12 TRBV7-9 . . CASSRVTDTQYF TGTGCCAGCAGCCGGGTCACAGATACGCAGTATTTT